The T cell receptor beta chain described here comes from a study of T cell responses to AZD1222 COVID-19 vaccine. Sequencing used immunoSEQ multiplex PCR; TCRdb keeps in-frame clones, though not all of them. The sample holds 100,000 to 120,000 clones, roughly 80% seen once. Trimming took off 0 bases at V and 4 bases at J, with 13 bases between the two ends. Germline V gene lookup returns CDR1 SGHKS and CDR2 YYEKEE (reference sequence). The CDR3 consists of 15 residues. This clonotype originated in an adult in good health. The chain joins TRBV5-5 to TRBJ2-5; D is unresolved. This material consisted of peripheral blood, taken on day 0 of AZD1222 vaccination. The CDR3 DNA reads as TGTGCCAGCAGCTTGGTTCGCAAGGGCGTAGAGACCCAGTACTTC. Translation: CASSLVRKGVETQYF.